This T cell receptor (beta chain) emerged from a study of blood T cell repertoires in COVID-19. CDR1 and CDR2 (germline): SGDLS, YYNGEE. The CDR3 consists of 17 residues. The ends lost 3 bases at V and 4 bases at J; junction bases unmatched: 12. Methods used by the authors: How many nucleated cells were present was estimated from reference gene primer amplification. The assay was immunoSEQ multiplex PCR, and TCRdb's table has in-frame clones only and misses some. Clone size and the V and J calls come from that table; the DNA yielded D and trimming. Of 65,000 to 80,000 clones in the sample, around 86% were seen once.

The genes are TRBV9 and TRBJ2-3; 9 bases are a match to TRBD2. The sequence derives from a human donor in a cohort sampled during active COVID-19. Input material: peripheral blood. The DNA of the CDR3 is TGTGCCAGCAGCGCCCGATGGGGCGGGGGGGCCGCAGATACGCAGTATTTT. It encodes CASSARWGGGAADTQYF. The complete variable domain, with remaining parts taken from reference TRBV9 and TRBJ2-3, reads DSGVTQTPKHLITATGQRVTLRCSPRSGDLSVYWYQQSLDQGLQFLIQYYNGEERAKGNILERFSAQQFPDLHSELNLSSLELGDSALYFCASSARWGGGAADTQYFGPGTRLTVL.